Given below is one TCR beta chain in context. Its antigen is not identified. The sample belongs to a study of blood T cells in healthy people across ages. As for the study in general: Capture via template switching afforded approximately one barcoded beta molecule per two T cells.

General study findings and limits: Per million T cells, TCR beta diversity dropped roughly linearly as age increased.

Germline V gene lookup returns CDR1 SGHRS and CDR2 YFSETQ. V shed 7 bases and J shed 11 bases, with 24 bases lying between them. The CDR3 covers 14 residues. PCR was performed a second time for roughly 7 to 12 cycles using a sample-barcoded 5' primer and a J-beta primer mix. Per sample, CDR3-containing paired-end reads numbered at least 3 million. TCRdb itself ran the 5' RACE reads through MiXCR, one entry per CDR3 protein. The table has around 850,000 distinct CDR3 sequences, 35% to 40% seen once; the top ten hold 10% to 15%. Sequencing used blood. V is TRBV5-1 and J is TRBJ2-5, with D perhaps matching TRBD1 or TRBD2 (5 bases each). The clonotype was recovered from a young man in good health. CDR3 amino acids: CASQRERQSNEQYF. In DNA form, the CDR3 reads TGCGCCAGCCAGAGGGAACGACAGTCCAATGAGCAGTACTTC.